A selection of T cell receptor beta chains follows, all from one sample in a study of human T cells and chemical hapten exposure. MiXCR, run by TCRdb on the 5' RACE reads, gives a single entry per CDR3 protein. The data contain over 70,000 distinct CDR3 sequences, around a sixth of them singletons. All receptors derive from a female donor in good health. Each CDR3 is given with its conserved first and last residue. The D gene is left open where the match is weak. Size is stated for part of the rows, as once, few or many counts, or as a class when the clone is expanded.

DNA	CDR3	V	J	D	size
TGCAGTGCTCTTGGACTAGCGGGGATCACAGATACGCAGTATTTT	CSALGLAGITDTQYF	TRBV20-1	TRBJ2-3	TRBD2	many
TGTGCCAGCAGGACGGGACAAGCTAACTATGGCTACACCTTC	CASRTGQANYGYTF	TRBV6-1	TRBJ1-2	NA	few
TGTGCCAGCAGCCAAGCCAGGGTTGGAACTGAAGCTTTCTTT	CASSQARVGTEAFF	TRBV3-1	TRBJ1-1	NA	few
TGTGCCAGCAGCTCAATAATGTGGGGGGAAAGAGAGACCCAGTACTTC	CASSSIMWGERETQYF	TRBV7-2	TRBJ2-5	NA	few
TGTGCCAGCAGTTTTCAGGCCGGGGGGACTGAAGCTTTCTTT	CASSFQAGGTEAFF	TRBV12-3/TRBV12-4	TRBJ1-1	NA	few
TGTGCCAGCAGTGCACCGGGACCGCACGTTGGGACCCAGTACTTC	CASSAPGPHVGTQYF	TRBV25-1	TRBJ2-5	NA	NA
TGTGCCAGCTCACCACGAGGAGGGCGGAGGAACCAAGAGACCCAGTACTTC	CASSPRGGRRNQETQYF	TRBV18	TRBJ2-5	NA	NA
TGCAGTGCTAGAGAGGGAGCGAAGACCCAGTACTTC	CSAREGAKTQYF	TRBV20-1	TRBJ2-5	NA	NA
TGCGCCAGCAGCCAAACAGCAGGGTTGGGAGGAGAAAAACTGTTTTTT	CASSQTAGLGGEKLFF	TRBV4-1	TRBJ1-4	NA	NA
TGTGCCAGCGGCGGGGTGTCCGCAGATACGCAGTATTTT	CASGGVSADTQYF	TRBV3-1	TRBJ2-3	NA	NA
TGCGCCAGCAGCCAAGTCCCGGGACAGGGCGGGCGGGATGGCTACACCTTC	CASSQVPGQGGRDGYTF	TRBV4-3	TRBJ1-2	TRBD1	NA
TGCGCCAGCAGCTTGGCCGACCTCCATCACCTTGAGCAGTTCTTC	CASSLADLHHLEQFF	TRBV5-1	TRBJ2-1	NA	few
TGTGCCAGCAGTTACGTCCCCCGGACAGGAGGGAACACTGAAGCTTTCTTT	CASSYVPRTGGNTEAFF	TRBV6-5	TRBJ1-1	TRBD1	NA
TGTGCCAGCAGCCCCGAGAGAGACACCGGGGAGCTGTTTTTT	CASSPERDTGELFF	TRBV7-6	TRBJ2-2	NA	few
TGTGCCTGGAGTGTTGGGCTGATCTATGGCTACACCTTC	CAWSVGLIYGYTF	TRBV30	TRBJ1-2	NA	NA
TGTGCCAGCAGCTTAGGGTCCGGGGCTTCCTACGAGCAGTACTTC	CASSLGSGASYEQYF	TRBV13	TRBJ2-7	NA	NA
TGCAGCGGTCTGGGGGAAAGGTACAATTCCTACAATGAGCAGTTCTTC	CSGLGERYNSYNEQFF	TRBV29-1	TRBJ2-1	NA	NA
TGCAGTGCTAGGAGAGCGGCCCACATTTCCGATACGCAGTATTTT	CSARRAAHISDTQYF	TRBV20-1	TRBJ2-3	NA	NA
TGCAGTCTGACGAACACTGAAGCTTTCTTT	CSLTNTEAFF	TRBV20-1	TRBJ1-1	NA	many
TGTGCCAGCAGCTTAGCAGTCTCTTATAATTCACCCCTCCACTTT	CASSLAVSYNSPLHF	TRBV27	TRBJ1-6	NA	NA
TGTGCCAGCAGCTTAGGGCTAGCGGTAACTCATAGCACAGATACGCAGTATTTT	CASSLGLAVTHSTDTQYF	TRBV7-8	TRBJ2-3	TRBD2	few
TGTGCCAGCAGCTTGGAGGTTGGGAGACTGGAAGCTTTCTTT	CASSLEVGRLEAFF	TRBV5-4	TRBJ1-1	NA	NA